This T cell receptor (beta chain) derives from a study of blood T cell repertoires in COVID-19. Original analysis: Estimation of nucleated cell counts relied on the amplification of reference gene primers. Clones were read by immunoSEQ multiplex PCR, and TCRdb kept only the in-frame ones, dropping some. The V and J calls and the clone size are those of that table, but D and trimming were determined from the DNA. The data hold about 130,000 clones, with approximately 83% observed a single time. This CDR3 is 14 amino acids long. Germline V gene data show CDR1 as SGHDT and CDR2 as YYEEEE. Unmatched junction bases numbered 6, after V lost 3 bases and J lost 8 bases.

The sample taken for sequencing was peripheral blood. The receptor was isolated from a woman aged 50 to 60 who had recovered from COVID-19. The chain links TRBV5-6 to TRBJ1-4; 8 bases agree with TRBD1. Written as DNA, the CDR3 is TGTGCCAGCAGCTCCCTAGACAGGGGCGAAAAACTGTTTTTT. Translated: CASSSLDRGEKLFF.